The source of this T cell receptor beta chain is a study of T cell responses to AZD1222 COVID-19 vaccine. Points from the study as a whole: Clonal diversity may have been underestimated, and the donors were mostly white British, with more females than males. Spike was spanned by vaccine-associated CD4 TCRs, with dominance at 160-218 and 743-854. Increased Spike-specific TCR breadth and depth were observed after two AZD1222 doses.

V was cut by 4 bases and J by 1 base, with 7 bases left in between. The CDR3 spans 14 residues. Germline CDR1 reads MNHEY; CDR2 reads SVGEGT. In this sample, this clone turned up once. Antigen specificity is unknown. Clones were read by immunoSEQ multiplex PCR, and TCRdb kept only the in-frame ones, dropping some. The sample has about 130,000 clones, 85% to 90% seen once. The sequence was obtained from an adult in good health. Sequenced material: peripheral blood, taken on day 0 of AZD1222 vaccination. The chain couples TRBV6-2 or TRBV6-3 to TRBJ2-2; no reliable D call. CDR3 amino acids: CASSLGWNTGELFF. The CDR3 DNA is TGTGCCAGCAGTTTAGGGTGGAACACCGGGGAGCTGTTTTTT.